Described below is a single T cell receptor beta chain sequence and its context. This clone was seen only once. It lacks a known antigen. Per-base quality was not reported, and no clone a single base away is much larger than it. The data were taken from a study of T cell responses to AZD1222 COVID-19 vaccine (dated by TCRdb to the early 2020s). Describing the broader study: A total of 233 trial participants underwent TCR sequencing, of whom nearly 210 received two doses of AZD1222 and some 26 received two doses of the MenACWY control vaccine. Trial participants were enrolled by age into subgroups of 18-55, 56-69 and 70-plus years, and around 140, 26 and 57 TCR-sequenced participants, respectively, were included in these subgroups. The study at large found these results: Participants were mostly white British and included more females than males, and it was suggested by the authors that clonal diversity may have been underestimated. Conclusions about previously exposed vaccinees are limited, since just five or six AZD1222 recipients were seropositive for SARS-CoV-2 at baseline. CD4 TCRs associated with the vaccine covered the entire spike protein, and the dominant responses were in regions 160-218 and 743-854. Epitopes outside the regions mutated in the B.1.351 and B.1.1.7 variants were reportedly recognized by nearly half of the unique spike-specific TCRs. In the small 56-69-year group, the increase in depth fell short of significance, most likely because of low power. A significant rise in spike-specific TCR breadth and depth was observed after two AZD1222 doses relative to day 0 and relative to MenACWY recipients. Because no day 14 peak-response samples were available, repertoires were characterized only after the peak T cell response.

The CDR3 regions of human TCRbeta chains were analyzed by immunosequencing. The authors' analysis ran thus. Repertoire TCRs were matched against a reference library of SARS-CoV-2-specific TCRs generated with the MIRA antigen-specificity platform. Breadth was defined as the fraction of unique TCRs that were SARS-CoV-2-associated, and depth was defined as the fraction of total T cells that were SARS-CoV-2-associated. Using the MIRA data, each spike-specific TCR was mapped to the spike region that the TCR reacts to and placed in a CD4 or CD8 class. Log10-transformed breadth and depth values were compared by one-way ANOVA with Sidak's multiple comparisons tests. In TCRdb, the immuneACCESS table is reduced to in-frame sequences with V and J assigned. These tables do not hold every clone; where another copy was compared, an unresolved V gene accounts for under half, and the others remain unexplained. V and J calls and clone size are those listed in that table; D and trimming were worked out from the DNA. The sample table contains 45,000 to 50,000 clones; only one count was recorded for approximately 91% of them. Jointly, the top ten make up about 5.7% of the sample.

The V and J ends are trimmed by 11 bases and 0 bases, leaving 8 bases between them. The germline V gene gives CDR1 as MNHEY and CDR2 as SVGAGI. The CDR3 covers 13 residues, taking in both the cysteine and the phenylalanine. Kept here is only the CDR3 DNA, which spans 39 bases and is read in frame from base 1. The meaning of the sample's time point label: about 28 days (+/-7) after the second vaccine dose. AZD1222 recipients whose second dose came at about 4 weeks and those whose second dose came at about 12 weeks were combined into one group, since spike-specific TCR depth and breadth did not differ between the two schedules. The vaccinee samples were drawn from two UK trials, COV001 and COV002, one of which was a single-blind randomized controlled phase 2/3 trial testing AZD1222 (ChAdOx1 nCoV-19) in healthy adults. Trial participant PBMC samples were collected at day 0 and day 28 after the second dose for TCRbeta chain sequencing.

Rearrangement joined TRBV6-5 to TRBJ1-6; no confident D gene assignment can be made. This material consisted of peripheral blood, taken 28 days after the second AZD1222 dose. The TCR originated in an adult who received the AZD1222 COVID-19 vaccine. This receptor has the CDR3 CAVGSSYNSPLHF. The sequenced DNA is TGTGCCGTCGGGAGCTCCTATAATTCACCCCTCCACTTT.